This T cell receptor (beta chain) was sequenced in a study of OX40 agonist ivuxolimab in advanced cancers. The V gene's germline CDR1 is SGHNT and CDR2 YENEEA. With 5 bases clipped from V and 2 bases from J, the junction kept 7 bases outside the gene matches. The CDR3 has 16 amino acids. Profiling relied on immunoSEQ multiplex PCR, and the TCRdb table lists in-frame clones only, not all of them. The sample comprises about 75,000 clones, roughly 88% of which are singletons, and around 8.2% rests with the top ten. This clonotype was sampled from an adult with an advanced solid tumor such as melanoma, head and neck, liver or kidney cancer. The sample was CD4+ or CD8+ T cells sorted from blood, taken in a trial of the OX40 agonist ivuxolimab. J is TRBJ2-5 and V is TRBV11-3; 11 bases fit TRBD2. The CDR3 spells CASSPEVAGGQETQYF. CDR3 nucleotides: TGTGCCAGCAGCCCCGAGGTAGCGGGGGGGCAAGAGACCCAGTACTTC.